These 6 T cell receptor beta chains were all obtained from the same sample, sequenced in a study of response to subunit inactivated influenza vaccine. In TCRdb, the RT-PCR reads were re-called with MiXCR into one record per CDR3 protein. The sample lists approximately 730,000 distinct CDR3 sequences, approximately 14% occurring once. This specimen consisted of PBMCs from blood, obtained roughly 2 weeks before vaccination. Receptors originate from a man between 50 and 59 years old who received an inactivated influenza vaccine.

This clonotype has at least ten counts. Sequence at one end of the junction differs from germline and may be a read error. The rearrangement joins TRBV28 to TRBJ2-7; maybe TRBD1 (5 bases). Looked up from germline, CDR1 is MDHEN and CDR2 is SYDVKM. The CDR3 sequence is 13 residues long. The DNA for the CDR3 is TGCGCCAGCAGCTTGGGGCTAGCCTACGAGCAGTACTTC. It is translated as CASSLGLAYEQYF.

This clonotype has a handful of counts. The genes are TRBV6-2 or TRBV6-3 and TRBJ2-1; 8 bases line up with TRBD2. Germline values: CDR1 MNHEY, CDR2 SVGEGT. After removal of 5 bases from V and 7 bases from J, the junction contained 19 bases not matched to a gene. This CDR3 is 18 amino acids long. CDR3 nucleotides: TGTGCCAGCAGTACTCCCTGGGATGGTAGCGGGACGGGTAATGAGCAGTTCTTC. It encodes CASSTPWDGSGTGNEQFF.

V usage is TRBV5-6 and J usage is TRBJ2-7; D assignment may be TRBD1 or TRBD2 (5 bases each). The CDR3 spans 14 residues. Between the trimmed V and J ends, which lost 2 bases and 2 bases, there was a span of 11 bases. Per the germline V gene, CDR1 is SGHDT and CDR2 is YYEEEE. CDR3 residues: CASSFTGPTYEQYF. The CDR3 DNA reads TGTGCCAGCAGCTTCACGGGACCAACCTACGAGCAGTACTTC.

This clonotype was observed many times. V and J are TRBV21-1 and TRBJ2-7; the D call in the table, TRBD1, was not verified against the DNA. TRBV21-1 is noted as a pseudogene. The CDR3 is made up of 13 amino acids. CDR3: CASSKFFAREQYF. The CDR3 coding sequence is TGTGCCAGCAGCAAGTTTTTCGCCCGAGAGCAGTACTTC.

This clonotype was recorded many times. The CDR3 loop is CASSYGRGRDTQYF. CDR3 DNA: TGTGCCAGCAGTTACGGGAGGGGGCGGGATACGCAGTATTTT. V is TRBV12-3 or TRBV12-4 and J is TRBJ2-3; weak D call: TRBD2 (8 bases). The CDR3 has 14 amino acids. Deletions cut 4 bases from V and 6 bases from J, with 14 bases between.

This clonotype was seen only a few times. The DNA for the CDR3 is TGCAGTCCCGGACATCCGAACACCGGGGAGCTGTTTTTT. Translated, it gives CSPGHPNTGELFF. The chain employs TRBV20-1 and TRBJ2-2, with a tentative D call TRBD1 (5 bases). The CDR3 spans 13 residues. Looked up from germline, CDR1 is DFQATT and CDR2 is SNEGSKA (reference sequence). V lost 8 bases and J lost 0, with 10 bases in between.